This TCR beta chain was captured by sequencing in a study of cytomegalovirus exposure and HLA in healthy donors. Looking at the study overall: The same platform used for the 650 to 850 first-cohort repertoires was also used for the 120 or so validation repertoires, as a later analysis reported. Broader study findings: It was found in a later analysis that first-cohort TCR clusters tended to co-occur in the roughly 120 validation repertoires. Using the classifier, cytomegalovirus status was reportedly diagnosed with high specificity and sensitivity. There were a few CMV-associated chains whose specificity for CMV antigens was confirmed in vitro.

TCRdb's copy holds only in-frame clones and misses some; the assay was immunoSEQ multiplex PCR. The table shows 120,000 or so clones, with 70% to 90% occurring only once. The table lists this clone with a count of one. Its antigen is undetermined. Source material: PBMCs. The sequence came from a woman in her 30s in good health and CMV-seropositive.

Here the CDR3 reads CASSPDGIAGGNEQFF. The CDR3 coding sequence is TGTGCCAGCTCACCTGACGGAATAGCGGGGGGGAATGAGCAGTTCTTC. The V call is TRBV18, the J call TRBJ2-1; 11 bases fit TRBD2. The V segment lost 3 bases and the J segment 7 bases; nucleotides outside the gene matches: 8. Germline V gene data show CDR1 as KGHSH and CDR2 as LQKENI. The length of the CDR3 is 16 residues.